Listed here are 10 T cell receptor beta chains from one sample, sequenced in a study of vaccination and CD4 T cells after COVID-19. Cultured CD4+ T cells had their DNA profiled by the Oncomine TCR Beta short-read assay. TCRdb recomputed calls from the PCR reads with MiXCR, one row per CDR3 protein. The sample consists of around 14,000 distinct CDR3 sequences, about 50% of them appearing once. Their cognate antigens are unknown. The treatment is: roughly 11-day PBMC culture with coronavirus spike peptide pools or control peptides (ViraFEST assay). Sequenced material: CD4+ T cells from blood, cultured in vitro. Every receptor here comes from a human donor who had recovered from COVID-19.

The chain links TRBV29-1 to TRBJ2-5; possibly TRBD2 for D (7 bases). This CDR3 comprises 12 residues. Per the germline V gene, CDR1 is SQVTM and CDR2 is ANQGSEA. The V gene lost 5 bases and the J gene lost 2 bases, with 9 bases spanning the gap. The CDR3 is CSVRGGQETQYF. The CDR3 nucleotides read TGCAGCGTTAGGGGGGGGCAAGAGACCCAGTACTTC.

The chain has TRBV18 and TRBJ2-3; 15 bases match TRBD2. There are 17 residues in the CDR3. CDR1 KGHSH and CDR2 LQKENI come from the germline V gene. V gave up 5 bases and J gave up 1 base; unmatched junction bases: 4. CDR3 loop: CASSRGLAGGRTDTQYF. The CDR3 DNA is TGTGCCAGCTCAAGGGGACTAGCGGGGGGACGCACAGATACGCAGTATTTT.

The V gene is TRBV27, the J gene TRBJ2-5, with D perhaps TRBD1 (5 bases). V dropped 2 bases and J dropped 3 bases, with 10 bases sitting between them. Looked up from germline, CDR1 is MNHEY and CDR2 is SMNVEV (reference sequence). The CDR3 spans 14 residues. The CDR3 is CASSLDRWEETQYF. Here the CDR3 DNA reads TGTGCCAGCAGTTTAGACAGATGGGAAGAGACCCAGTACTTC.

This clonotype was detected only a few times. The gene calls are TRBV6-4 and TRBJ1-2; TRBD1 is a possible D gene (5 bases). Germline V gives CDR1 MRHNA, CDR2 SNTAGT. The CDR3 totals 14 residues. V was trimmed by 5 bases and J by 8 bases, leaving 18 bases between them. The CDR3 is CASSREAGSYGYTF. CDR3 coding DNA: TGTGCCAGCAGTCGGGAGGCAGGGTCCTACGGCTACACCTTC.

The V and J genes are TRBV7-9 and TRBJ2-3; TRBD2 might be the D (5 bases). The V gene lost 1 base and the J gene lost 5 bases, with 7 bases spanning the gap. There are 13 residues in the CDR3. CDR1 is SEHNR and CDR2 is FQNEAQ in the germline V gene (reference sequence). CDR3: CASSLVEGDTQYF. The DNA for the CDR3 is TGTGCCAGCAGCTTAGTAGAGGGAGATACGCAGTATTTT.

The rearrangement joins TRBV30 to TRBJ2-2; a possible D gene is TRBD2 (6 bases). Trimming removed 2 bases at V and 8 bases at J, with 15 bases between. Germline-derived CDR1 and CDR2 are GTSNPN and SVGIG (reference sequence). The CDR3 has 14 residues. CDR3 residues: CAWSPAGREGELFF. CDR3 DNA sequence: TGTGCCTGGAGTCCGGCGGGGCGCGAAGGGGAGCTGTTTTTT.

The J gene is TRBJ1-1, the V gene TRBV18; no definite D call. The V and J ends lost 4 bases and 2 bases respectively, with 23 bases between them. The germline CDR1 and CDR2 sequences are KGHSH and LQKENI. The CDR3 is 18 residues long. In DNA, the CDR3 is TGTGCCAGCTCACTCCACAACCTCGAGACTACCGTAAACACTGAAGCTTTCTTT. Residues: CASSLHNLETTVNTEAFF.

The gene calls are TRBV7-9 and TRBJ1-2; D gene unclear. Germline loops: CDR1 SEHNR, CDR2 FQNEAQ (reference sequence). The V and J ends lost 1 base and 4 bases respectively, with 7 bases between them. The CDR3 sequence is 13 residues long. The CDR3 DNA follows: TGTGCCAGCAGCTTAGACACCCTCTATGGCTACACCTTC. This translates into CASSLDTLYGYTF.

This chain links TRBV7-2 with TRBJ1-5; D is undetermined. This CDR3 has 15 amino acids. Trimming removed 2 bases from V and 3 bases from J, with 11 bases in between. The germline V gene has CDR1 SGHTA and CDR2 FQGNSA. The CDR3 DNA follows: TGTGCCAGCAGCTTACGCCCAGCGCCCAATCAGCCCCAGCATTTT. Its protein product is CASSLRPAPNQPQHF. The whole variable domain, filled in from reference TRBV7-2 and TRBJ1-5, reads GAGVSQSPSNKVTEKGKDVELRCDPISGHTALYWYRQSLGQGLEFLIYFQGNSAPDKSGLPSDRFSAERTGGSVSTLTIQRTQQEDSAVYLCASSLRPAPNQPQHFGDGTRLSIL.

This clonotype was counted only a few times. The V call is TRBV7-2, the J call TRBJ1-1, with a weak D call TRBD1 (6 bases). The CDR3 loop spans 15 amino acids. V gave up 3 bases and J gave up 5 bases, with 16 bases separating them. Per germline, CDR1 SGHTA and CDR2 FQGNSA. CDR3 region: CASSFKIQGRTEAFF. CDR3 in DNA: TGTGCCAGCAGCTTTAAAATTCAGGGGCGGACTGAAGCTTTCTTT.